The subject of this entry is one T cell receptor beta chain. Its target is not known. Any history of autoimmune disease or systemic immunosuppression disqualified patients. The CDR3 consists of 14 residues. CDR1 and CDR2 from the germline V gene are LNHDA and SQIVND (reference sequence). The germline V and J ends were trimmed by 6 bases and 5 bases, with 16 bases remaining between them. The data were obtained in a study of OX40 agonist ivuxolimab in advanced cancers. About the research overall: Three partial responders included one hepatocellular carcinoma patient and two cutaneous melanoma patients. Study-wide results and limits: There were, on average, more expanded clones in CD8+ T cells than in CD4+. Compared with others, partial responders at 0.1-3.0 mg/kg displayed clonal expansion among the lowest.

This table comes from immunoSEQ multiplex PCR, and its TCRdb copy is limited to in-frame clones, with some not included. Of tens of thousands of clones listed, over 75% are singletons. The sequence was collected from an adult with an advanced solid tumor such as melanoma, head and neck, liver or kidney cancer. Sequences were derived from CD4+ or CD8+ T cells sorted from blood, sampled in a trial of the OX40 agonist ivuxolimab. The chain has TRBV19 and TRBJ2-5; possibly TRBD2 for D (6 bases). CDR3 DNA: TGTGCCAGTAGACGGGGAGCTGGGGGGGAGACCCAGTACTTC. This gives the protein CASRRGAGGETQYF.